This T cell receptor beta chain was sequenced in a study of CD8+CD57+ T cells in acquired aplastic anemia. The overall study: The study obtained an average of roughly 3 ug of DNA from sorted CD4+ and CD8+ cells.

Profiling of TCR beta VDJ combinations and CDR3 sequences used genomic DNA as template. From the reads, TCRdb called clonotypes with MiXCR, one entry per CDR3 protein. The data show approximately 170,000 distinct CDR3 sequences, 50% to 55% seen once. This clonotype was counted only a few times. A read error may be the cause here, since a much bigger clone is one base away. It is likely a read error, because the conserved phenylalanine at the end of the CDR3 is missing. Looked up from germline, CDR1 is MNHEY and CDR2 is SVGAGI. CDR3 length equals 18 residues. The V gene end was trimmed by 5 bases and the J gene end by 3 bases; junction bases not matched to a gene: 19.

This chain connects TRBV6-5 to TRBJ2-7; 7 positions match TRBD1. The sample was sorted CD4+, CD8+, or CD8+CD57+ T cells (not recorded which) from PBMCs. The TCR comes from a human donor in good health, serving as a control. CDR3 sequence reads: CASSRSRTGERYGYEQYL. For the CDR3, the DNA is TGTGCCAGCAGTAGGAGCCGTACAGGGGAGAGGTACGGCTACGAGCAGTACCTC.